The 20 T cell receptor beta chains below were found in one sample sequenced in a study of blood T cell repertoires in COVID-19 (dated by TCRdb to between 2020 and 2021). Library method: the immunoSEQ multiplex PCR assay. This is the immuneACCESS table as TCRdb keeps it, with only in-frame sequences that have V and J called. A part of the clones is gone; compared with another copy, unresolved V genes explain less than half, and the rest is unexplained. This sample gives approximately 250,000 clones in total; 70% to 85% of them show up just once. The leading ten clones occupy over 12% of the sample. Material: PBMCs or T cells enriched from blood (not recorded which). These TCRs come from a man in his forties who had recovered from COVID-19.

This chain joins TRBV4-1 and TRBJ2-7; weak D call: TRBD1 (5 bases). The ends were cut back, 4 bases at V and 3 bases at J, with 10 bases in the middle. Germline V lookup: CDR1 MGHRA, CDR2 YSYEKL. The CDR3 is made up of 13 amino acids. The DNA for the CDR3 is TGCGCCAGCAGCCGTCAGGGATACTACGAGCAGTACTTC. It is translated as CASSRQGYYEQYF.

The V gene is TRBV13, the J gene TRBJ2-1; weak D call: TRBD2 (7 bases). The CDR3 length is 18 residues. Germline CDR1 PRHDT, CDR2 FYEKMQ (reference sequence). The ends were cut back, 5 bases at V and 7 bases at J, with 27 bases in the middle. CDR3 region: CASSPDRTGAGEGNEQFF. The CDR3 DNA follows: TGTGCCAGCAGCCCCGATCGGACGGGGGCGGGAGAGGGAAATGAGCAGTTCTTC.

V is TRBV5-1 and J is TRBJ2-5, with TRBD1 identical over 9 bases. The germline gives CDR1 SGHRS, CDR2 YFSETQ. CDR3 size: 15 residues. The junction had 6 bases not matched to a gene; V was cut back by 5 bases and J by 1 base. CDR3 amino acids: CASSYETGGQETQYF. CDR3 nucleotide sequence: TGCGCCAGCAGTTATGAGACAGGGGGCCAAGAGACCCAGTACTTC. The full variable domain, its missing parts supplied by reference TRBV5-1 and TRBJ2-5, is KAGVTQTPRYLIKTRGQQVTLSCSPISGHRSVSWYQQTPGQGLQFLFEYFSETQRNKGNFPGRFSGRQFSNSRSEMNVSTLELGDSALYLCASSYETGGQETQYFGPGTRLLVL.

This clone turned up a few times. The chain recombines TRBV28 with TRBJ2-1, with 8 bases identical to TRBD1. The CDR3 covers 13 residues. Germline CDR1 and CDR2: MDHEN and SYDVKM. V trimming: 9 bases; J trimming: 8 bases; junction bases outside the gene matches: 9. CDR3 region: CASKDRARYEQFF. CDR3 DNA: TGTGCCAGTAAGGACAGGGCACGATATGAGCAGTTCTTC.

This chain uses TRBV28 with TRBJ1-5; TRBD1 matches 9 bases. The CDR3 is 16 residues long. Germline CDR1 reads MDHEN; CDR2 reads SYDVKM. V was clipped by 6 bases and J by 7 bases; unmatched bases: 13. The chain's CDR3 is CASSYGGQGGYQPQHF. DNA of the CDR3: TGTGCCAGCAGCTACGGGGGACAGGGAGGATACCAGCCCCAGCATTTT.

V usage is TRBV5-1 and J usage is TRBJ2-3, with D possibly TRBD1 on 5 matching bases. From germline, CDR1 is SGHRS and CDR2 YFSETQ. The CDR3 contains 15 residues. The V gene lost 0 bases and the J gene lost 1 base, with 9 bases spanning the gap. Here the CDR3 DNA reads TGCGCCAGCAGCTTGGCCGACAGCGGCACAGATACGCAGTATTTT. Translated, it gives CASSLADSGTDTQYF.

The rearrangement links TRBV7-8 to TRBJ2-1, with 12 bases fitting TRBD2. Germline lookup yields CDR1 SGHVS and CDR2 FQNEAQ. The V segment lost 1 base and the J segment 8 bases; nucleotides outside the gene matches: 6. The length of the CDR3 is 16 residues. The CDR3 nucleotides read TGTGCCAGCAGCTTAGTACCGGGACTAGCGGGTCATGAGCAGTTCTTC. It codes for CASSLVPGLAGHEQFF. Full variable domain (remainder filled in from reference TRBV7-8 and TRBJ2-1): GAGVSQSPRYKVAKRGQDVALRCDPISGHVSLFWYQQALGQGPEFLTYFQNEAQLDKSGLPSDRFFAERPEGSVSTLKIQRTQQEDSAVYLCASSLVPGLAGHEQFFGPGTRLTVL.

The chain has TRBV6-4 and TRBJ1-1; D possibly corresponds to TRBD1 (6 bases). V lost 3 bases and J lost 10, with 18 bases in between. The length of the CDR3 is 14 residues. Germline CDR1 MRHNA, CDR2 SNTAGT. The CDR3 region is CASSERGGVAGAFF. CDR3 nucleotide sequence: TGTGCCAGCAGTGAGAGGGGGGGCGTGGCGGGAGCTTTCTTT.

The table lists this clone with a few counts. The chain is built from TRBV18 and TRBJ2-7; 7 bases fit TRBD1. Trimming removed 2 bases from V and 4 bases from J; junction bases left unmatched: 8. The CDR3 loop spans 15 amino acids. CDR1 and CDR2 from the germline V gene are KGHSH and LQKENI. This CDR3 is CASSPTGVPNYEQYF. The CDR3 coding sequence is TGTGCCAGCTCACCAACAGGGGTCCCAAATTACGAGCAGTACTTC.

The chain combines TRBV24-1 with TRBJ2-3, with 8 positions matching TRBD2. Germline trimming cut 0 bases from V and 0 bases from J; bases unmatched to any gene: 1. The CDR3 contains 16 residues. Per the germline V gene, CDR1 is KGHDR and CDR2 is SFDVKD. The CDR3 nucleotides read TGTGCCACCAGTGATTTGACTAGCGGTAGCACAGATACGCAGTATTTT. Translating it yields CATSDLTSGSTDTQYF.

The CDR3 here is CATSSPGQGASGELFF. CDR3 bases: TGTGCCACCAGTTCACCGGGACAGGGGGCATCCGGGGAGCTGTTTTTT. The J gene is TRBJ2-2, the V gene TRBV24-1, with 12 bases fitting TRBD1. Germline V gene lookup returns CDR1 KGHDR and CDR2 SFDVKD. The CDR3 contains 16 residues. V lost 6 bases, J lost 6 bases, and 7 bases stayed unmatched.

V usage is TRBV7-2 and J usage is TRBJ2-1; no firm D call. The CDR3 covers 12 residues. V lost 1 base to trimming and J lost 8 bases, with 6 bases between them. CDR1 is SGHTA and CDR2 is FQGNSA in the germline V gene. The CDR3 nucleotides read TGTGCCAGCAGCTTAGTGGGCCATGAGCAGTTCTTC. Its translation is CASSLVGHEQFF.

This rearrangement joins TRBV5-1 to TRBJ1-2; 7 nucleotides match TRBD1. This CDR3 has 14 residues. V was clipped by 0 bases and J by 8 bases; unmatched bases: 7. Per the germline V gene, CDR1 is SGHRS and CDR2 is YFSETQ. DNA for the CDR3: TGCGCCAGCAGCTTGGTGGAGGGGGCGAACGGCTACACCTTC. Amino acid sequence: CASSLVEGANGYTF.

The chain combines TRBV27 with TRBJ1-5, with 8 bases matching TRBD1. V shed 5 bases, J shed 2 bases, and the junction held 8 bases outside the gene matches. The CDR3 length is 16 residues. Germline V CDR1 and CDR2: MNHEY, SMNVEV (reference sequence). CDR3 in amino acids: CASSPWTGRGNQPQHF. CDR3 bases: TGTGCCAGCAGTCCGTGGACAGGGCGAGGCAATCAGCCCCAGCATTTT.

The V gene is TRBV27, the J gene TRBJ1-2, with 7 bases matching TRBD1. This CDR3 has 15 amino acids. With 8 bases clipped from V and 5 bases from J, the junction kept 14 bases outside the gene matches. CDR1 and CDR2 (germline): MNHEY, SMNVEV (reference sequence). The CDR3 coding sequence is TGTGCCAGCGGGAACGGGGGACAGTTGCTATATGGCTACACCTTC. Translation: CASGNGGQLLYGYTF.

V usage is TRBV29-1 and J usage is TRBJ1-2; TRBD1 is a possible D gene (5 bases). V gave up 1 base and J gave up 3 bases, with 9 bases separating them. This CDR3 has 13 residues. CDR1 and CDR2 (germline): SQVTM, ANQGSEA. The CDR3 loop is CSVEVQADYGYTF. For the CDR3, the DNA is TGCAGCGTTGAAGTACAGGCAGACTATGGCTACACCTTC.

This chain uses TRBV7-9 with TRBJ2-3; 12 nucleotides line up with TRBD2. Germline CDR1 SEHNR, CDR2 FQNEAQ (reference sequence). This CDR3 is 16 amino acids long. V lost 3 bases and J lost 2; bases outside the gene matches: 3. CDR3 loop: CASSFLAGGITDTQYF. The CDR3, as DNA: TGTGCCAGCAGCTTCCTAGCGGGGGGGATCACAGATACGCAGTATTTT.

The chain joins TRBV12-3 or TRBV12-4 to TRBJ1-2; no clear D. V gave up 1 base and J gave up 7 bases, with 10 bases separating them. The CDR3 runs 13 residues. CDR3 nucleotide sequence: TGTGCCAGCAGTTTAGTAGAGGCCTCTGGCTACACCTTC. This encodes CASSLVEASGYTF.

This chain uses TRBV7-9 with TRBJ2-1; tentative D call: TRBD2 (7 bases). The CDR3 sequence is 15 residues long. Germline values: CDR1 SEHNR, CDR2 FQNEAQ (reference sequence). The germline V and J ends were trimmed by 7 bases and 7 bases, with 20 bases remaining between them. The CDR3 coding sequence is TGTGCCAGCACCCAAGGGGGGGGCGCCGGGAATGAGCAGTTCTTC. Translation gives CASTQGGGAGNEQFF.

This clone was counted a single time. The CDR3 region is CASSYSPPARAVAQYF. The DNA of the CDR3 is TGTGCCAGCAGTTACTCCCCCCCTGCCCGAGCGGTCGCGCAGTATTTT. The gene calls are TRBV6-5 and TRBJ2-3; tentative D call: TRBD2 (5 bases). From germline, CDR1 is MNHEY and CDR2 SVGAGI. The CDR3 contains 16 residues. Trimming removed 0 bases from V and 10 bases from J, with 20 bases in between.